This TCR beta chain was captured in a study of T cell responses to AZD1222 COVID-19 vaccine. Study conclusions and caveats: Only 5 or 6 individuals given AZD1222 were seropositive at baseline. The donor group comprised mostly white British people and more females; the analysis possibly underestimated clonal diversity. The CD4 TCRs associated with vaccination extended across spike and predominated at 160-218 and 743-854.

Some clones are missing from TCRdb's copy, which holds only in-frame ones; the method was immunoSEQ multiplex PCR. Of 200,000 or so clones listed, around 94% are singletons. This CDR3 spans 13 amino acids. Trimming removed 8 bases at V and 2 bases at J, with 12 bases between. CDR1 and CDR2 from the germline V gene are MNHEY and SVGAGI. Points on this clone: Its antigen is undetermined.

This material consisted of peripheral blood, taken on day 0 of AZD1222 vaccination. The receptor's source is an adult in good health. The chain recombines TRBV6-5 with TRBJ1-1, with D possibly TRBD1 on 6 matching bases. The CDR3 sequence is CASLTQGNTEAFF. CDR3 sequence (DNA): TGTGCCAGCCTCACACAGGGAAACACTGAAGCTTTCTTT.